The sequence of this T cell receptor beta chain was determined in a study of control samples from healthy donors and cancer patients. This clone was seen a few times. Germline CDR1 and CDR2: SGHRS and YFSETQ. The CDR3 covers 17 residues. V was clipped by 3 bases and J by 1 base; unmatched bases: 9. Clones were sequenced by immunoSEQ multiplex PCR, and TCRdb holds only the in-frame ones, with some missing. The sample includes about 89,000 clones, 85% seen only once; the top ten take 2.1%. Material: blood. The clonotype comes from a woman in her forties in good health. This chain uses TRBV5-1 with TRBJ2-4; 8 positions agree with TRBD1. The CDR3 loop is CASSSQGAGQAKNIQYF. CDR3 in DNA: TGCGCCAGCAGCTCCCAGGGGGCGGGCCAGGCCAAAAACATTCAGTACTTC. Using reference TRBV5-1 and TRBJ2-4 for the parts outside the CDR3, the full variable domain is KAGVTQTPRYLIKTRGQQVTLSCSPISGHRSVSWYQQTPGQGLQFLFEYFSETQRNKGNFPGRFSGRQFSNSRSEMNVSTLELGDSALYLCASSSQGAGQAKNIQYFGAGTRLSVL.